This TCR beta chain was captured by sequencing in a study of blood T cells in healthy people across ages. The germline V gene has CDR1 KGHSH and CDR2 LQKENI. There are 15 residues in the CDR3. Then a second PCR, running roughly 7 to 11 cycles, was carried out with a sample-barcoded 5' primer and a J-beta primer mix. A single record per CDR3 protein comes from TCRdb applying MiXCR to the 5' RACE reads. Of about 400,000 distinct CDR3 sequences listed, about 52% are singletons. This clonotype appeared once. At one end the junction does not follow the germline gene, possibly because of a read error. The V call is TRBV18, the J call TRBJ2-3; a possible D gene is TRBD1 (5 bases). The receptor was derived from a man in his fifties or sixties in good health. The sample comprised blood. The CDR3 DNA reads as TGTGCCAGCTCACCAGGATCCCTTAGCACAGGTACGCAGTATTTT. This codes for CASSPGSLSTGTQYF.